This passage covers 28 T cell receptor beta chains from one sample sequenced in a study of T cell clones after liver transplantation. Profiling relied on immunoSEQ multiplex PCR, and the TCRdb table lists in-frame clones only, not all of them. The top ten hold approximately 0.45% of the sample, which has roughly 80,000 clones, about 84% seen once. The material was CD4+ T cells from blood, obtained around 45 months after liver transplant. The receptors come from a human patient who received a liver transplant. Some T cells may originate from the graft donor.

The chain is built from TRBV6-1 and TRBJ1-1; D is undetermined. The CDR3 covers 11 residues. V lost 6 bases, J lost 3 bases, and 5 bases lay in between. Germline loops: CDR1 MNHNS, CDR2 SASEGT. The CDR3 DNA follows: TGTGCCAGCAGGACCTACACTGAAGCTTTCTTT. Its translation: CASRTYTEAFF.

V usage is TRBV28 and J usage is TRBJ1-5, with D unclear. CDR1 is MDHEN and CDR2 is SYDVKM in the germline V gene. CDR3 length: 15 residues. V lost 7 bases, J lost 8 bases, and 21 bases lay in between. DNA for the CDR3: TGTGCCAGCATCCCGAGTGCAGGATATGTGGAGCCCCAGCATTTT. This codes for CASIPSAGYVEPQHF.

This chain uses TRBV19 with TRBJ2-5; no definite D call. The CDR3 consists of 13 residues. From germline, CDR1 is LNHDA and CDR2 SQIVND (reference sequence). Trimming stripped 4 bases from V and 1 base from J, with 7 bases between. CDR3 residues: CASSKPIQETQYF. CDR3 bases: TGTGCCAGTAGTAAACCGATCCAAGAGACCCAGTACTTC. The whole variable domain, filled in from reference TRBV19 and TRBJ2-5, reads DGGITQSPKYLFRKEGQNVTLSCEQNLNHDAMYWYRQDPGQGLRLIYYSQIVNDFQKGDIAEGYSVSREKKESFPLTVTSAQKNPTAFYLCASSKPIQETQYFGPGTRLLVL.

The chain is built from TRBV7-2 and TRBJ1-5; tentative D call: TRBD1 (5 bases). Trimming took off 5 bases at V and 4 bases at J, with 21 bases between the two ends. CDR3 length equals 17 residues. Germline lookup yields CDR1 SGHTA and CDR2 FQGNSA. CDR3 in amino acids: CASSPPIAGTSNQPQHF. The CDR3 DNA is TGTGCCAGCAGCCCCCCGATAGCCGGGACCTCTAATCAGCCCCAGCATTTT.

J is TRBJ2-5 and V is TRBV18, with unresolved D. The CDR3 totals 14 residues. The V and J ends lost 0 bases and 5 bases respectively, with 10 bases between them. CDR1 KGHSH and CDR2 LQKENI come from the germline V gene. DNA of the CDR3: TGTGCCAGCTCACCACCGAGCAGCAGGGAGACCCAGTACTTC. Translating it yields CASSPPSSRETQYF.

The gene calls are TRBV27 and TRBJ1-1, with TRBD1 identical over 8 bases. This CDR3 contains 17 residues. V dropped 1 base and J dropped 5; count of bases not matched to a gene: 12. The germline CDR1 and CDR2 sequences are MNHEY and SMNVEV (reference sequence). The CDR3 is CASSLLYRGYRGTEAFF. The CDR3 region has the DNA TGTGCCAGCAGTTTATTATACAGGGGGTACCGGGGGACTGAAGCTTTCTTT.

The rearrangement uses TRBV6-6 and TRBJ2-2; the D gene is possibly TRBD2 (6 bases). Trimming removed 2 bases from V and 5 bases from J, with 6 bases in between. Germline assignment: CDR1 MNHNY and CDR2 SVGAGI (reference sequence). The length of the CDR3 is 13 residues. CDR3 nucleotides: TGTGCCAGCAGTTACGGACTAACCGGGGAGCTGTTTTTT. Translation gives CASSYGLTGELFF.

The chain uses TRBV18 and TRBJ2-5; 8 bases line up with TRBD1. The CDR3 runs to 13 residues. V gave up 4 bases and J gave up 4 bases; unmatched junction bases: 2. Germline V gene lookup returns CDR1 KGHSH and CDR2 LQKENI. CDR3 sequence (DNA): TGTGCCAGCTCACGGACAGGGAGAGAGACCCAGTACTTC. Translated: CASSRTGRETQYF.

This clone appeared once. CDR3 DNA sequence: TGTGCCAGCTCCTCGGGCGGGGGAAGCGAGACCCAGTACTTC. This sequence encodes CASSSGGGSETQYF. The genes are TRBV18 and TRBJ2-5; 7 bases align to TRBD2. CDR1 is KGHSH, CDR2 LQKENI, per germline. V lost 6 bases, J lost 5 bases, and 9 bases stayed unmatched. The CDR3 is 14 residues long.

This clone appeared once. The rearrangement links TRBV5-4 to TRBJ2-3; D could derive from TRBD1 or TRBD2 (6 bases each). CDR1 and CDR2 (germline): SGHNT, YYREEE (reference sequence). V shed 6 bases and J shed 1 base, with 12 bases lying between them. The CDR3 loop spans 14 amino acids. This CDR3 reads CASMRRGGTDTQYF. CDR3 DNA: TGTGCCAGCATGCGGAGGGGGGGCACAGATACGCAGTATTTT.

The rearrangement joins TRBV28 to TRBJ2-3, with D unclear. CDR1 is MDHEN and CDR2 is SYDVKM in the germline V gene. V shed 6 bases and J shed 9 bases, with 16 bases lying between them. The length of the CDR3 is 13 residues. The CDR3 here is CASSRDLERTQYF. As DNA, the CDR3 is TGTGCCAGCAGCCGCGACCTCGAAAGGACGCAGTATTTT.

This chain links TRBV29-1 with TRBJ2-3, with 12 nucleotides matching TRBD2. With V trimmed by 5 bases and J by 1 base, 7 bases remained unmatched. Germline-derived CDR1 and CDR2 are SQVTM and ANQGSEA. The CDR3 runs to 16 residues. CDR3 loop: CSVYGLAGLGTDTQYF. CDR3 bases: TGCAGCGTTTATGGACTAGCGGGACTCGGCACAGATACGCAGTATTTT.

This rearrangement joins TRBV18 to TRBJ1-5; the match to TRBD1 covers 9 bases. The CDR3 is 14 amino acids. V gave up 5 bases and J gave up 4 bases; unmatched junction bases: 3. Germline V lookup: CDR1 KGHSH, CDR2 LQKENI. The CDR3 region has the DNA TGTGCCAGCTCAGACAGGGGGATTAATCAGCCCCAGCATTTT. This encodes CASSDRGINQPQHF.

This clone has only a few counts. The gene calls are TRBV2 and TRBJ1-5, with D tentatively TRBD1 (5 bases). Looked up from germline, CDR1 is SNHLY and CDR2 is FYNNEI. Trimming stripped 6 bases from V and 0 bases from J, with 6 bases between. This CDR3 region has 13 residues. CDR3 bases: TGTGCCAGCAGACAGGTTAGCAATCAGCCCCAGCATTTT. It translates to CASRQVSNQPQHF.

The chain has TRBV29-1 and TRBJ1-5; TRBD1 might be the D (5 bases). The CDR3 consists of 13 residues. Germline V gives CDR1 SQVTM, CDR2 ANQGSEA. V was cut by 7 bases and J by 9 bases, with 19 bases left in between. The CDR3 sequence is CSGTDGAGRPQHF. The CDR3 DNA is TGCAGCGGCACCGACGGGGCCGGTCGGCCCCAGCATTTT.

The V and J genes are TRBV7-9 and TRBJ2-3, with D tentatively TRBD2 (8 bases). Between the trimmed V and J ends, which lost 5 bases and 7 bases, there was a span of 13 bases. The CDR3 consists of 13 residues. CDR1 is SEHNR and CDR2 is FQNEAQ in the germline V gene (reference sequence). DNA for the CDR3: TGTGCCAGCAGCCGGGAGGGGGCTTATACGCAGTATTTT. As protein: CASSREGAYTQYF. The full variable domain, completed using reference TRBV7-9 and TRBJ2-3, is DTGVSQNPRHKITKRGQNVTFRCDPISEHNRLYWYRQTLGQGPEFLTYFQNEAQLEKSRLLSDRFSAERPKGSFSTLEIQRTEQGDSAMYLCASSREGAYTQYFGPGTRLTVL.

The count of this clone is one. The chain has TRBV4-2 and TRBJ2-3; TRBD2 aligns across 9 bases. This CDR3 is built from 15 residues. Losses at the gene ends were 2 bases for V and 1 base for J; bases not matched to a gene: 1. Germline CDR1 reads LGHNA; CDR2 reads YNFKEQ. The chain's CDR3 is CASSQRTSGTDTQYF. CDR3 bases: TGTGCCAGCAGCCAAAGGACTAGCGGCACAGATACGCAGTATTTT.

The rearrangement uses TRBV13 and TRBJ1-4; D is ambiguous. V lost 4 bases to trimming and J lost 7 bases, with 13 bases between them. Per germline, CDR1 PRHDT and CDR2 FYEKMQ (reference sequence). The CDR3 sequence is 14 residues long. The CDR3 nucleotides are TGTGCCAGCAGCTCAGAAGGGATGCGTGAAAAACTGTTTTTT. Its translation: CASSSEGMREKLFF.

CDR3 amino acids: CASSSATTVSNQPQHF. The DNA of the CDR3 is TGTGCCAGCAGCTCCGCAACCACAGTTAGCAATCAGCCCCAGCATTTT. The chain employs TRBV4-2 and TRBJ1-5; D remains unclear. The CDR3 covers 16 residues. The V gene lost 5 bases and the J gene lost 0 bases, with 14 bases spanning the gap. Germline-derived CDR1 and CDR2 are LGHNA and YNFKEQ.

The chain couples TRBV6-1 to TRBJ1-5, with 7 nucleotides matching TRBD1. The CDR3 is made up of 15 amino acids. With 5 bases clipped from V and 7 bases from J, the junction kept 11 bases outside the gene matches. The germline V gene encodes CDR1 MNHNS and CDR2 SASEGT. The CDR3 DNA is TGTGCCAGCAGTCCGTTGTGGGACAGTTCACAGCCCCAGCATTTT. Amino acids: CASSPLWDSSQPQHF.

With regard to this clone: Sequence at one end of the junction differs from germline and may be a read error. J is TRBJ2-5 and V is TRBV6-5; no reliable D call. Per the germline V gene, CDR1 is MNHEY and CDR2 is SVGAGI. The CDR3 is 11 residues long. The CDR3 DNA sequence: TGTGCCAGCAGTTACCAGGAGACCCAGTACTTC. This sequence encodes CASSYQETQYF.

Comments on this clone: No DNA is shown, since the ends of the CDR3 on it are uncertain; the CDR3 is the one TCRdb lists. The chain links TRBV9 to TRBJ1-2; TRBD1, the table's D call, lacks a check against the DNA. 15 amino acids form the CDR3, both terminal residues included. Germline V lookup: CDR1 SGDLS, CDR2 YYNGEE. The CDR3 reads CASSVGAGAPSINTF.

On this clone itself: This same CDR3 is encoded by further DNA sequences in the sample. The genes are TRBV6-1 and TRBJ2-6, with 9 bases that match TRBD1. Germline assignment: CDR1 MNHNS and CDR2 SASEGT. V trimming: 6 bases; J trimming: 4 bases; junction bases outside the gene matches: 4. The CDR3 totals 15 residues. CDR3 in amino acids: CASRTGGSGANVLTF. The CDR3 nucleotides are TGTGCCAGCAGGACAGGGGGGAGCGGGGCCAACGTCCTGACTTTC.

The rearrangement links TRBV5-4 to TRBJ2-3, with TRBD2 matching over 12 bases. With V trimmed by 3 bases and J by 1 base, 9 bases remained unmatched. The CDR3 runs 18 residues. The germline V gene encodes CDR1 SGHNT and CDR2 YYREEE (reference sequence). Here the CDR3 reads CASSSRLAGGPGTDTQYF. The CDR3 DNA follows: TGTGCCAGCAGCTCCCGCCTAGCGGGAGGGCCGGGCACAGATACGCAGTATTTT.

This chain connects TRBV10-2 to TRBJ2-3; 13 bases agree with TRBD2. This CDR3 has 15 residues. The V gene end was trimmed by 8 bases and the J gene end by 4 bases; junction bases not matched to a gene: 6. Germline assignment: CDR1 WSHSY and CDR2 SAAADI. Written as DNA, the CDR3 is TGCGCCAGCGATAGGACTAGCGGGGGTGCAGATACGCAGTATTTT. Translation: CASDRTSGGADTQYF.

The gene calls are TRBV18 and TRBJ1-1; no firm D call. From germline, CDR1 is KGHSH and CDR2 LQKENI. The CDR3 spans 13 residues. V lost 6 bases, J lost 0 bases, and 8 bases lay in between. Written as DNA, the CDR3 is TGTGCCAGCTCTTCCGGTGTGAACACTGAAGCTTTCTTT. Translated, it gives CASSSGVNTEAFF.

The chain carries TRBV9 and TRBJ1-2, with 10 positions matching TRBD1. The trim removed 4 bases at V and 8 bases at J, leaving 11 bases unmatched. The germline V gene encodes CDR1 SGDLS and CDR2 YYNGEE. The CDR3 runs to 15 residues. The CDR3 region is CASSPRQGATEGYTF. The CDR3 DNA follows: TGTGCCAGCAGCCCACGACAGGGGGCGACGGAGGGCTACACCTTC.

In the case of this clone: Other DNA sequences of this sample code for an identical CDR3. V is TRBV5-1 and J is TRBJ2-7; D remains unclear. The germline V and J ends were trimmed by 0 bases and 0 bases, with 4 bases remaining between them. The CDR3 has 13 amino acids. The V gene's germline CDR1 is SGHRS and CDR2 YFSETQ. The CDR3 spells CASSLAVSYEQYF. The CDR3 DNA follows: TGCGCCAGCAGCTTGGCTGTCTCCTACGAGCAGTACTTC.